The 19 T cell receptor beta chains given below trace back to one sample, sequenced in a study of T cell repertoires in cytomegalovirus infection. TCRdb re-derived calls from the reads in MiXCR, one entry per CDR3 protein. The sample lists roughly 190,000 distinct CDR3 sequences; 7.5% to 10% were seen once. The specimen sequenced was PBMCs. The receptors stem from a human donor in good health (CMV status not recorded). Some clones in this sample may be carry-over from other donors' samples.

This clonotype was seen ten or more times. The rearrangement links TRBV4-3 to TRBJ2-2; D gene ambiguous. The V gene lost 0 bases and the J gene lost 8 bases, with 7 bases spanning the gap. CDR1 LGHNA and CDR2 YSLEER come from the germline V gene. This CDR3 is built from 13 residues. The CDR3 DNA is TGCGCCAGCAGCCAAGAGGTTTGGGGGGAGCTGTTTTTT. The encoded protein is CASSQEVWGELFF.

The chain uses TRBV28 and TRBJ2-7; 8 bases align to TRBD1. Trimming at V came to 3 bases and at J to 5 bases, leaving 12 bases not matched to a gene. CDR3 length equals 16 residues. CDR1 MDHEN and CDR2 SYDVKM come from the germline V gene. As DNA, the CDR3 is TGTGCCAGCAGTTTTAGGGGTGGACAGGGATACCACGAGCAGTACTTC. Its translation: CASSFRGGQGYHEQYF. The whole variable domain, filled in from reference TRBV28 and TRBJ2-7, reads DVKVTQSSRYLVKRTGEKVFLECVQDMDHENMFWYRQDPGLGLRLIYFSYDVKMKEKGDIPEGYSVSREKKERFSLILESASTNQTSMYLCASSFRGGQGYHEQYFGPGTRLTVT.

In its sample, this clonotype was seen many times. The genes are TRBV27 and TRBJ1-1, with a possible D match to TRBD1 (5 bases). V lost 5 bases, J lost 1 base, and 17 bases lay in between. The CDR3 spans 16 residues. The germline V gene encodes CDR1 MNHEY and CDR2 SMNVEV (reference sequence). CDR3 region: CASSSPSGRQNTEAFF. The CDR3 bases are TGTGCCAGCAGTAGCCCGTCGGGACGACAGAACACTGAAGCTTTCTTT.

The gene calls are TRBV20-1 and TRBJ1-6; D is undetermined. The germline V and J ends were trimmed by 1 base and 7 bases, with 11 bases remaining between them. The CDR3 runs to 14 residues. Germline V lookup: CDR1 DFQATT, CDR2 SNEGSKA (reference sequence). CDR3 in DNA: TGCAGTGCTAGAGGTTCCTTTGGCAATTCACCCCTCCACTTT. Translating gives CSARGSFGNSPLHF.

This clonotype was recorded a few times. CDR3 in amino acids: CASSLGGAVVGYTF. CDR3 sequence (DNA): TGTGCCAGCAGTTTAGGGGGCGCCGTGGTTGGCTACACCTTC. The chain is built from TRBV28 and TRBJ1-2, with D possibly TRBD1 on 6 matching bases. Between the trimmed V and J ends, which lost 2 bases and 7 bases, there was a span of 14 bases. CDR3 length: 14 amino acids. Germline loops: CDR1 MDHEN, CDR2 SYDVKM.

This clonotype was seen ten or more times. This chain joins TRBV12-3 or TRBV12-4 and TRBJ1-5; D may be TRBD1 (6 bases). The CDR3 is 15 residues long. V was trimmed by 1 base and J by 4 bases, leaving 11 bases between them. This CDR3 reads CASSLEQGVNQPQHF. In nucleotides, the CDR3 is TGTGCCAGCAGTTTAGAACAGGGTGTGAATCAGCCCCAGCATTTT.

The table lists this clonotype with many counts. The chain is built from TRBV30 and TRBJ1-4; TRBD1 matches at 7 bases. This CDR3 spans 13 amino acids. Trimming cost V 5 bases and J 8 bases; bases outside gene matches: 8. CDR1 and CDR2 (germline): GTSNPN, SVGIG (reference sequence). The CDR3 region is CAWVGDSGEKLFF. The CDR3 DNA reads as TGTGCCTGGGTCGGGGACAGCGGCGAAAAACTGTTTTTT.

The table lists this clonotype with a few counts. V gene TRBV28 combines with J gene TRBJ2-1, with 8 bases fitting TRBD1. This CDR3 region has 13 residues. Per the germline V gene, CDR1 is MDHEN and CDR2 is SYDVKM. V was pared by 3 bases and J by 9 bases, with 4 bases of the junction left unmatched. The CDR3 sequence is CASSFQGASEQFF. As DNA, the CDR3 is TGTGCCAGCAGTTTTCAGGGGGCTAGTGAGCAGTTCTTC.

Concerning this clonotype: Since a much larger clone is just one base distant, this may be a read error. The chain recombines TRBV6-2 or TRBV6-3 with TRBJ2-7, with D unclear. The CDR3 length is 11 residues. Trimming cost V 8 bases and J 3 bases, with 8 bases left between them. CDR1 and CDR2 from the germline V gene are MNHEY and SVGEGT. CDR3 bases: TGTGCCAGCGGTAAAGGCTACGAGCAGTACTTC. This codes for CASGKGYEQYF.

This clonotype was observed many times. The CDR3 DNA reads TGTGCCAGCAGCTTCCAGTCAACTAATGAAAAACTGTTTTTT. Translating it yields CASSFQSTNEKLFF. The gene calls are TRBV11-2 and TRBJ1-4, with unresolved D. Trimming cost V 3 bases and J 0 bases, with 5 bases left between them. Germline CDR1 reads SGHAT; CDR2 reads FQNNGV. The CDR3 is made up of 14 amino acids.

This clonotype was seen at least ten times. The genes are TRBV6-1 and TRBJ1-2, with D maybe TRBD1 (5 bases). V was pared by 1 base and J by 7 bases, with 16 bases between. This CDR3 spans 15 amino acids. CDR1 is MNHNS and CDR2 is SASEGT in the germline V gene. The CDR3 region has the DNA TGTGCCAGCAGTGAAGTGATTACGGGGGTACTTGGCTACACCTTC. It encodes CASSEVITGVLGYTF.

This clonotype was detected ten times or more. The J gene is TRBJ1-1, the V gene TRBV7-2; tentatively, D is TRBD1 (5 bases). From germline, CDR1 is SGHTA and CDR2 FQGNSA. Trimming stripped 2 bases from V and 6 bases from J, with 10 bases between. This CDR3 spans 13 amino acids. The CDR3 region has the DNA TGTGCCAGCAGCTTACCCGGGGCCGCTGAAGCTTTCTTT. It is translated as CASSLPGAAEAFF.

The chain employs TRBV29-1 and TRBJ1-2; no clear D. In germline, CDR1 is SQVTM, CDR2 ANQGSEA. This CDR3 is built from 12 residues. The V and J ends lost 8 bases and 2 bases respectively, with 12 bases between them. CDR3 coding DNA: TGCAGCCCCAGGTTACCCAACTATGGCTACACCTTC. This sequence encodes CSPRLPNYGYTF.

In its sample, this clonotype was seen many times. This chain links TRBV5-4 with TRBJ2-3; 8 bases agree with TRBD2. Germline V gene data show CDR1 as SGHNT and CDR2 as YYREEE (reference sequence). The CDR3 has 15 residues. The J segment lost 0 bases and the V segment lost 7 bases, leaving 7 bases of the junction unmatched. CDR3 DNA: TGTGCCAGCCGAGATCAGCGGGGGAGCACAGATACGCAGTATTTT. Protein sequence: CASRDQRGSTDTQYF.

This clonotype was seen many times. The J gene is TRBJ2-2, the V gene TRBV4-3; 7 bases agree with TRBD1. From germline, CDR1 is LGHNA and CDR2 YSLEER. This CDR3 comprises 14 residues. V shed 4 bases, J shed 5 bases, and the junction held 4 bases outside the gene matches. The CDR3 loop reads CASSPGQRTGELFF. For the CDR3, the DNA is TGCGCCAGCAGCCCGGGACAGAGAACCGGGGAGCTGTTTTTT.

The table lists this clonotype with a few counts. The chain's CDR3 is CASSSGLYEAFF. Here the CDR3 DNA reads TGTGCCAGCAGTTCAGGACTATATGAAGCTTTCTTT. The gene calls are TRBV6-2 or TRBV6-3 and TRBJ1-1; unclear D gene. This CDR3 comprises 12 residues. V was trimmed by 4 bases and J by 7 bases, leaving 10 bases between them. Germline V lookup: CDR1 MNHEY, CDR2 SVGEGT.

This clonotype was seen at least ten times. The chain couples TRBV7-2 to TRBJ2-5; 7 bases fit TRBD2. CDR1 is SGHTA, CDR2 FQGNSA, per germline. The CDR3 sequence is 16 residues long. V trimming: 0 bases; J trimming: 2 bases; junction bases outside the gene matches: 6. The CDR3 loop reads CASSLARSGAQETQYF. The CDR3 nucleotides are TGTGCCAGCAGCTTAGCGAGGAGCGGGGCTCAAGAGACCCAGTACTTC.

This clonotype has only a few counts. This CDR3 reads CASILGGRYNEQFF. For the CDR3, the DNA is TGTGCCAGCATCTTGGGGGGCCGGTACAATGAGCAGTTCTTC. J is TRBJ2-1 and V is TRBV7-2; the D call may be TRBD1 or TRBD2 (6 bases each). The CDR3 contains 14 residues. Trimming pared 7 bases from V and 4 bases from J, leaving 14 bases between. Per germline, CDR1 SGHTA and CDR2 FQGNSA. The full variable domain, in which reference TRBV7-2 and TRBJ2-1 provide the parts outside the CDR3, is GAGVSQSPSNKVTEKGKDVELRCDPISGHTALYWYRQSLGQGLEFLIYFQGNSAPDKSGLPSDRFSAERTGGSVSTLTIQRTQQEDSAVYLCASILGGRYNEQFFGPGTRLTVL.

This clonotype has at least ten counts. The genes are TRBV7-2 and TRBJ1-5; weak D call: TRBD1 (5 bases). The V end was cut by 3 bases, the J end by 4 bases, with 10 bases between. CDR3 length: 14 amino acids. Germline V CDR1 and CDR2: SGHTA, FQGNSA. The DNA of the CDR3 is TGTGCCAGCAGCTTTCGACAGTTTAATCAGCCCCAGCATTTT. The encoded protein is CASSFRQFNQPQHF.